These 5 T cell receptor beta chains were all obtained from the same sample, sequenced in a study of Graves' ophthalmopathy and Graves' hyperthyroidism. RNA served as the template for amplifying TCR beta CDR3 regions. A first-round RT-PCR used HTBI primers, followed by a second-round multiplex PCR. Each CDR3 protein is one row after TCRdb ran MiXCR on the multiplex PCR reads. The table includes approximately 500,000 distinct CDR3 sequences, roughly 14% detected once. The sample taken for sequencing was blood. Receptor source: a woman aged 30 to 39 with Graves' ophthalmopathy.

This clonotype occurred many times. The chain carries TRBV28 and TRBJ2-2, with 7 bases fitting TRBD2. Germline lookup yields CDR1 MDHEN and CDR2 SYDVKM. The CDR3 has 16 residues. V was pared by 4 bases and J by 5 bases, with 10 bases of the junction left unmatched. CDR3 sequence: CASSYVAGAGTGELFF. CDR3 nucleotide sequence: TGTGCCAGCAGTTATGTGGCGGGAGCGGGTACCGGGGAGCTGTTTTTT.

This clonotype was observed at least ten times. The V gene is TRBV7-2, the J gene TRBJ2-5, with 7 bases fitting TRBD1. This CDR3 has 14 amino acids. Germline CDR1 is SGHTA and CDR2 is FQGNSA. The V gene end was trimmed by 1 base and the J gene end by 5 bases; junction bases not matched to a gene: 4. CDR3 sequence: CASSLVQGWETQYF. The CDR3 DNA is TGTGCCAGCAGCTTAGTACAGGGGTGGGAGACCCAGTACTTC.

The V gene is TRBV4-1, the J gene TRBJ1-2; no clear D gene. Germline V CDR1 and CDR2: MGHRA, YSYEKL. Trimming removed 3 bases at V and 8 bases at J, with 13 bases between. The CDR3 totals 13 residues. CDR3 in amino acids: CASSQDSLDGYTF. The CDR3 region has the DNA TGCGCCAGCAGCCAGGACTCCCTGGACGGCTACACCTTC.

On this clonotype: At one of its ends the junction is not consistent with the germline gene, which may arise from a read error. The chain recombines TRBV6-1 with TRBJ2-5; D unresolved. The germline gives CDR1 MNHNS, CDR2 SASEGT. This CDR3 region has 13 residues. In DNA, the CDR3 is TGTGTCAGCAGTGAACGGGTTGAAGAGACCCAGTACTTC. Translation: CVSSERVEETQYF.

This clonotype was counted between two and nine times. The chain recombines TRBV3-1 with TRBJ1-2; 7 nucleotides match TRBD1. Per the germline V gene, CDR1 is LGHDT and CDR2 is YNNKEL (reference sequence). The CDR3 loop spans 14 amino acids. V trimming: 0 bases; J trimming: 4 bases; junction bases outside the gene matches: 2. CDR3 sequence: CASSQDPGGYGYTF. The CDR3 DNA sequence: TGTGCCAGCAGCCAAGACCCAGGGGGCTATGGCTACACCTTC.